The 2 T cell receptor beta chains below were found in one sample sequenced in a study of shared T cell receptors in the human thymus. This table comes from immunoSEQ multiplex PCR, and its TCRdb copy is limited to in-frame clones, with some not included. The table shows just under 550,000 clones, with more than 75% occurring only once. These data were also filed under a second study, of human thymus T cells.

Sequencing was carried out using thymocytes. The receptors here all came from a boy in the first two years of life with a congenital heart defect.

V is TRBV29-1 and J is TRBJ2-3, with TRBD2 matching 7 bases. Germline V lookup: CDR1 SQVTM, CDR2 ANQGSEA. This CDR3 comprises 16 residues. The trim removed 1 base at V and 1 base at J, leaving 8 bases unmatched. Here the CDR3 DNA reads TGCAGCGTTGAAGCGGGGACTACCAAACGCACAGATACGCAGTATTTT. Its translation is CSVEAGTTKRTDTQYF.

The CDR3 protein is CASSSKVGGEQFF. The CDR3 bases are TGTGCCAGCAGCTCCAAGGTTGGGGGGGAGCAGTTCTTC. The chain joins TRBV25-1 to TRBJ2-1, with a tentative D call TRBD2 (6 bases). This CDR3 spans 13 amino acids. The ends were cut back, 6 bases at V and 10 bases at J, with 16 bases in the middle. Per germline, CDR1 MGHDK and CDR2 SYGVNS.